These 4 T cell receptor beta chains originate from one sample sequenced in a study of T cells of healthy individuals. MiXCR was run by TCRdb on the 5' RACE reads, yielding one entry per CDR3 protein. The sample holds about 100,000 distinct CDR3 sequences, 17% seen once. The source is a human donor in good health.

The sample holds a few counts of this clonotype. V and J are TRBV5-1 and TRBJ2-5; D is undetermined. V lost 0 bases and J 2 bases, leaving 8 bases between the germline ends. Germline CDR1 is SGHRS and CDR2 is YFSETQ. The CDR3 is 14 residues long. The DNA of the CDR3 is TGCGCCAGCAGCTTGGGGTCTACTCAAGAGACCCAGTACTTC. Residues: CASSLGSTQETQYF.

There are many counts of this clonotype. The chain recombines TRBV10-3 with TRBJ2-2; 10 bases align to TRBD1. The V and J ends lost 5 bases and 2 bases, in that order; junction bases with no gene match: 5. The CDR3 loop spans 16 amino acids. Germline V lookup: CDR1 ENHRY, CDR2 SYGVKD. In nucleotides, the CDR3 is TGTGCCATCAGTAACCGGGACAGGGGAAACACCGGGGAGCTGTTTTTT. This sequence encodes CAISNRDRGNTGELFF.

A few counts support this clonotype. The chain carries TRBV4-1 and TRBJ1-5; 7 bases fit TRBD1. Losses at the gene ends were 0 bases for V and 3 bases for J; bases not matched to a gene: 17. Per the germline V gene, CDR1 is MGHRA and CDR2 is YSYEKL. This CDR3 contains 20 residues. In nucleotides, the CDR3 is TGCGCCAGCAGCCAAGAACGCCTGACAGGGAAGGAGCTCTACAATCAGCCCCAGCATTTT. Amino acids: CASSQERLTGKELYNQPQHF.

This rearrangement joins TRBV6-2 or TRBV6-3 to TRBJ2-7; 9 bases match TRBD1. The CDR3 runs to 15 residues. Germline loops: CDR1 MNHEY, CDR2 SVGEGT. Germline trimming cut 0 bases from V and 1 base from J; bases unmatched to any gene: 1. DNA for the CDR3: TGTGCCAGCAGTTACTCCGGGACAGGGTCCTACGAGCAGTACTTC. This encodes CASSYSGTGSYEQYF.